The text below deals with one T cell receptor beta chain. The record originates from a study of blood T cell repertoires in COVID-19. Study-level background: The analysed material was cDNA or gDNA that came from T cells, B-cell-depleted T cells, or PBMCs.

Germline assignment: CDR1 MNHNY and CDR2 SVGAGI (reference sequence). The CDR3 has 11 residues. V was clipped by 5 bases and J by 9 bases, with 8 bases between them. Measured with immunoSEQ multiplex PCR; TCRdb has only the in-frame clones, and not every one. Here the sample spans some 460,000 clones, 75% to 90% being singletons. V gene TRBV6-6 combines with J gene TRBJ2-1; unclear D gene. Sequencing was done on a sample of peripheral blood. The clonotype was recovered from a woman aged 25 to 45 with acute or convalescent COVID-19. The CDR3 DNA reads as TGTGCCAGCAGTGAAAGCCGTGAGCAGTTCTTC. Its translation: CASSESREQFF.